This T cell receptor (beta chain) was recorded in a study of cytomegalovirus exposure and HLA in healthy donors. Findings of the study overall: In a later analysis, TCR beta V- and J-gene trimming showed a link to a missense DCLRE1C variant.

PCR was performed using 60 Vbeta and 13 Jbeta primers. The data were produced by immunoSEQ multiplex PCR, yet TCRdb's version contains in-frame clones alone and is incomplete. The sample yields about 120,000 clones, around 86% seen once. Note on this clone: Its specificity is not known.

What was sequenced was PBMCs. The sequence came from a man aged 25-45 years in good health and CMV-seronegative.

CDR3 in amino acids: CASKPTVSGNTIYF. Written as DNA, the CDR3 is TGTGCCAGCAAACCGACAGTCTCTGGAAACACCATATATTTT. The chain is built from TRBV6-5 and TRBJ1-3; perhaps TRBD1 as D (5 bases). The V gene lost 7 bases and the J gene lost 0 bases, with 10 bases spanning the gap. In germline, CDR1 is MNHEY, CDR2 SVGAGI. The CDR3 extends over 14 amino acids.